Below are 22 T cell receptor beta chains sequenced from a single sample in a study of blood T cell repertoires in COVID-19. Profiling relied on immunoSEQ multiplex PCR, and the TCRdb table lists in-frame clones only, not all of them. The sample has hundreds of thousands of clones, around nine tenths seen once; the top ten hold over 1%. Material for sequencing was peripheral blood. These receptors all stem from a man aged 65 to 85 with acute or convalescent COVID-19.

V and J are TRBV7-2 and TRBJ1-1; D not certain. This CDR3 has 15 residues. Trimming pared 0 bases from V and 3 bases from J, leaving 11 bases between. Germline V gene lookup returns CDR1 SGHTA and CDR2 FQGNSA. The CDR3 loop reads CASSLAGGVDTEAFF. In DNA form, the CDR3 reads TGTGCCAGCAGCTTAGCTGGCGGTGTGGACACTGAAGCTTTCTTT.

This chain links TRBV29-1 with TRBJ1-5; the match to TRBD1 covers 10 bases. The CDR3 has 13 residues. Unmatched junction bases numbered 2, after V lost 6 bases and J lost 3 bases. Germline CDR1 SQVTM, CDR2 ANQGSEA. CDR3 sequence reads: CSVGQGNNQPQHF. Here the CDR3 DNA reads TGCAGCGTGGGACAGGGGAACAATCAGCCCCAGCATTTT.

This chain connects TRBV5-4 to TRBJ2-1, with D perhaps matching TRBD2 (5 bases). V lost 0 bases to trimming and J lost 12 bases, with 13 bases between them. Germline CDR1 is SGHNT and CDR2 is YYREEE (reference sequence). The CDR3 contains 13 residues. The CDR3 region is CASSLDAAAGQFF. In nucleotides, the CDR3 is TGTGCCAGCAGCTTGGATGCCGCCGCGGGGCAGTTCTTC.

This clone has just a few counts. The CDR3 DNA reads as TGCGCCAGCAGTGAGTCTTTGACTAGCGGACAGACCCGCACAGATACGCAGTATTTT. Translated, it gives CASSESLTSGQTRTDTQYF. The chain employs TRBV10-1 and TRBJ2-3; the match to TRBD2 covers 9 bases. After removal of 0 bases from V and 1 base from J, the junction contained 11 bases not matched to a gene. Germline V gives CDR1 WNHNN, CDR2 SYGVQD (reference sequence). The CDR3 spans 19 residues.

V is TRBV4-3 and J is TRBJ2-3; 16 bases align to TRBD2. CDR1 and CDR2 (germline): LGHNA, YSLEER. Unmatched junction bases numbered 7, after V lost 0 bases and J lost 4 bases. The CDR3 totals 19 residues. The CDR3 sequence: CASSQEPGLAGGTADTQYF. CDR3 DNA sequence: TGCGCCAGCAGCCAAGAACCGGGACTAGCGGGGGGGACGGCAGATACGCAGTATTTT.

The V and J genes are TRBV28 and TRBJ1-5; 7 bases match TRBD1. Germline CDR1 is MDHEN and CDR2 is SYDVKM. The CDR3 spans 14 residues. J lost 8 bases, V lost 6 bases, and 10 bases had no gene match. CDR3 sequence: CASRPPGTAKPQHF. The CDR3 region has the DNA TGTGCCAGCAGACCACCGGGGACAGCTAAGCCCCAGCATTTT.

The rearrangement joins TRBV3-1 (or the pseudogene TRBV3-2) to TRBJ2-2, with D perhaps matching TRBD2 (6 bases). Trimming removed 9 bases from V and 3 bases from J, with 11 bases in between. The CDR3 extends over 13 amino acids. CDR1 LGHDT and CDR2 YNNKEL come from the germline V gene (reference sequence). DNA of the CDR3: TGTGCCAGTAAGACGGGGGACACCGGGGAGCTGTTTTTT. It yields the protein CASKTGDTGELFF.

The chain recombines TRBV10-1 with TRBJ1-4; 8 nucleotides align to TRBD1. The CDR3 totals 18 residues. V was pared by 3 bases and J by 0 bases, with 9 bases of the junction left unmatched. Germline values: CDR1 WNHNN, CDR2 SYGVQD (reference sequence). The CDR3 loop is CASSDWGQERATNEKLFF. The CDR3 DNA sequence: TGCGCCAGCAGTGATTGGGGACAGGAGAGAGCAACTAATGAAAAACTGTTTTTT.

The gene calls are TRBV30 and TRBJ1-6; 8 bases are shared with TRBD1. CDR3 length equals 13 residues. Germline CDR1 GTSNPN, CDR2 SVGIG (reference sequence). The junction had 5 bases not matched to a gene; V was cut back by 2 bases and J by 11 bases. The CDR3: CAWSQDRVTPLHF. The CDR3 coding sequence is TGTGCCTGGAGTCAGGACAGGGTTACACCCCTCCACTTT.

V gene TRBV4-3 combines with J gene TRBJ1-4; 8 bases are shared with TRBD1. Looked up from germline, CDR1 is LGHNA and CDR2 is YSLEER. The CDR3 totals 15 residues. V lost 3 bases and J lost 3; bases outside the gene matches: 3. The DNA for the CDR3 is TGCGCCAGCAGCCAGAGGACAGGGCCTAATGAAAAACTGTTTTTT. Its protein product is CASSQRTGPNEKLFF.

The CDR3 loop is CASSLLGQTIGNTIYF. CDR3 nucleotide sequence: TGTGCCAGCTCACTACTTGGACAGACCATTGGAAACACCATATATTTT. The V call is TRBV18, the J call TRBJ1-3; TRBD1 is a possible D gene (6 bases). V dropped 4 bases and J dropped 3 bases, with 16 bases sitting between them. The CDR3 spans 16 residues. Germline CDR1 and CDR2: KGHSH and LQKENI.

V and J are TRBV30 and TRBJ2-1, with TRBD2 matching over 10 bases. The CDR3 is made up of 14 amino acids. Germline V gives CDR1 GTSNPN, CDR2 SVGIG (reference sequence). The trim removed 2 bases at V and 5 bases at J, leaving 3 bases unmatched. The CDR3 here is CAWSPGLANNEQFF. Here the CDR3 DNA reads TGTGCCTGGAGTCCGGGACTAGCGAACAATGAGCAGTTCTTC. Full variable domain (outside the CDR3, taken from reference TRBV30 and TRBJ2-1): SQTIHQWPATLVQPVGSPLSLECTVEGTSNPNLYWYRQAAGRGLQLLFYSVGIGQISSEVPQNLSASRPQDRQFILSSKKLLLSDSGFYLCAWSPGLANNEQFFGPGTRLTVL.

The V and J genes are TRBV10-1 and TRBJ2-1, with TRBD1 as a possible D gene (6 bases). Trimming cost V 5 bases and J 0 bases, with 17 bases left between them. This CDR3 region has 17 residues. Germline-derived CDR1 and CDR2 are WNHNN and SYGVQD (reference sequence). The CDR3 nucleotides are TGCGCCAGCAGTTATTTACAGGGACGGAGCTCCTACAATGAGCAGTTCTTC. This sequence encodes CASSYLQGRSSYNEQFF.

The J gene is TRBJ1-2, the V gene TRBV5-1, with D perhaps TRBD1 (6 bases). The CDR3 extends over 16 amino acids. The germline V and J ends were trimmed by 0 bases and 3 bases, with 15 bases remaining between them. The germline V gene encodes CDR1 SGHRS and CDR2 YFSETQ. The CDR3 DNA reads as TGCGCCAGCAGCTTGGCCTCGGGACAAATATACTATGGCTACACCTTC. Encoded protein: CASSLASGQIYYGYTF.

This chain uses TRBV5-1 with TRBJ1-4, with TRBD1 matching 7 bases. With V trimmed by 4 bases and J by 7 bases, 10 bases remained unmatched. The CDR3 consists of 15 residues. Germline CDR1 and CDR2: SGHRS and YFSETQ. CDR3 in amino acids: CASSGGTARGEKLFF. The CDR3 DNA is TGCGCCAGCAGCGGCGGGACAGCGAGGGGTGAAAAACTGTTTTTT.

This sequence joins TRBV6-1 and TRBJ2-3, with D unclear. The CDR3 is 13 amino acids. Trimming left V 1 base short and J 3 bases short, with 5 bases between. Germline V gene data show CDR1 as MNHNS and CDR2 as SASEGT. CDR3 residues: CASSEVLTDTQYF. The CDR3, as DNA: TGTGCCAGCAGTGAAGTTCTTACAGATACGCAGTATTTT.

This chain links TRBV28 with TRBJ2-7; the match to TRBD1 covers 7 bases. The CDR3 loop spans 15 amino acids. V shed 7 bases and J 6 bases; nucleotides not matched to a gene: 15. Germline V lookup: CDR1 MDHEN, CDR2 SYDVKM. The CDR3, as DNA: TGTGCCAGCATTGGCGGAGGACAGGCATCTTCCGAGCAGTACTTC. It specifies CASIGGGQASSEQYF.

The J gene is TRBJ1-3, the V gene TRBV5-4, with a possible D match to TRBD1 (5 bases). Germline CDR1 is SGHNT and CDR2 is YYREEE (reference sequence). CDR3 length equals 16 residues. V lost 3 bases to trimming and J lost 0 bases, with 13 bases between them. In nucleotides, the CDR3 is TGTGCCAGCAGCTATACCTTAGGGGTCTCTGGAAACACCATATATTTT. Protein product: CASSYTLGVSGNTIYF.

This clone occurred once. This chain links TRBV28 with TRBJ2-1, with 8 positions matching TRBD2. The trim removed 7 bases at V and 9 bases at J, leaving 8 bases unmatched. Germline V gene sequence: CDR1 MDHEN, CDR2 SYDVKM. The CDR3 length is 13 residues. The CDR3 protein is CASTLSGSFEQFF. Written as DNA, the CDR3 is TGTGCCAGCACCCTAAGCGGGAGTTTTGAGCAGTTCTTC.

This sequence joins TRBV5-1 and TRBJ2-5; D may be TRBD2 (5 bases). The CDR3 runs 14 residues. Germline V gene lookup returns CDR1 SGHRS and CDR2 YFSETQ. V dropped 4 bases and J dropped 1 base, with 11 bases sitting between them. For the CDR3, the DNA is TGCGCCAGCAGCGCCGGCAGCGGCCAAGAGACCCAGTACTTC. This sequence encodes CASSAGSGQETQYF.

The sample holds one count of this clone. The chain is built from TRBV29-1 and TRBJ2-1, with a possible D match to TRBD1 (6 bases). There are 17 residues in the CDR3. V lost 4 bases to trimming and J lost 7 bases, with 26 bases between them. Germline V gene sequence: CDR1 SQVTM, CDR2 ANQGSEA. DNA for the CDR3: TGCAGCGTTGGCCCTTCATGGGGGCCCCGCAAAGAAAATGAGCAGTTCTTC. It is translated as CSVGPSWGPRKENEQFF.

In its sample, this clone was seen a few times. The rearrangement uses TRBV7-6 and TRBJ2-7; 8 bases fit TRBD2. The junction had 6 bases not matched to a gene; V was cut back by 5 bases and J by 0 bases. The CDR3 covers 15 residues. From germline, CDR1 is SGHVS and CDR2 FNYEAQ. As DNA, the CDR3 is TGTGCCAGCAGCCAAGTAGCGGGAAGCTCCTACGAGCAGTACTTC. It translates to CASSQVAGSSYEQYF. Filled out from reference TRBV7-6 and TRBJ2-7, the complete variable domain reads GAGVSQSPRYKVTKRGQDVALRCDPISGHVSLYWYRQALGQGPEFLTYFNYEAQQDKSGLPNDRFSAERPEGSISTLTIQRTEQRDSAMYRCASSQVAGSSYEQYFGPGTRLTVT.